The clone carrying this T cell receptor (beta chain) showed up just a few times. The CDR3 totals 15 residues. The ends were cut back, 0 bases at V and 3 bases at J, with 10 bases in the middle. The V gene's germline CDR1 is ENHRY and CDR2 SYGVKD. This specimen comes from a study of blood T cells in healthy people across ages. Then a second PCR, running about 6 to 12 cycles, was carried out with a sample-barcoded 5' primer and a J-beta primer mix. TCRdb called the 5' RACE reads again in MiXCR, with one record for every CDR3 protein. The repertoire holds fewer than 1,000,000 distinct CDR3 sequences, with approximately 48% as singletons.

The chain is built from TRBV10-3 and TRBJ2-3; a possible D gene is TRBD1 (6 bases). The receptor was derived from a man between 60 and 75 years old in good health. What was sequenced was blood. The CDR3 is CAISESGRGTDTQYF. CDR3 nucleotides: TGTGCCATCAGTGAGTCTGGCAGGGGTACAGATACGCAGTATTTT.